The rows below give T cell receptor beta chains drawn from one sample of a study of T cell responses to AZD1222 COVID-19 vaccine. Profiled with immunoSEQ multiplex PCR; TCRdb holds only in-frame clones, not every one. The table has roughly 150,000 clones, roughly 92% seen once; the top ten hold roughly 1.6%. The sample in question was peripheral blood, obtained on day 0 of AZD1222 vaccination. These receptors came from an adult in good health. CDR3s include the opening cysteine and the closing phenylalanine or tryptophan. The order of the fields is CDR3 DNA, CDR3 protein, J gene, V gene, clone size, D gene. A D gene is named only where the DNA matches it firmly. A row's size may be missing; if present it is once, few, many or a size class.

CDR3nt: TGTGCCAGCAGCTTATTAGGGGAGACTGGCTACACCTTC; CDR3aa: CASSLLGETGYTF; j_gene: TRBJ1-2; v_gene: TRBV7-9; abundance: -; d_gene: -
CDR3nt: TGTGCCAGTAGTATTCAGGGTGAGAAGCCCCAGCATTTT; CDR3aa: CASSIQGEKPQHF; j_gene: TRBJ1-5; v_gene: TRBV19; abundance: -; d_gene: -
CDR3nt: TGTGCCAGCAGTGAATTTCCAGGTTTAAATCAGCCCCAGCATTTT; CDR3aa: CASSEFPGLNQPQHF; j_gene: TRBJ1-5; v_gene: TRBV6-1; abundance: -; d_gene: -
CDR3nt: TGTGCCAGCAGCTTAGTTAGCGGGACAAAACAGCAGTACTTC; CDR3aa: CASSLVSGTKQQYF; j_gene: TRBJ2-7; v_gene: TRBV7-9; abundance: -; d_gene: TRBD2
CDR3nt: TGTGCCTGGAGTGGAAGTGGTAGTGGAGCCAAAAACATTCAGTACTTC; CDR3aa: CAWSGSGSGAKNIQYF; j_gene: TRBJ2-4; v_gene: TRBV30; abundance: -; d_gene: -
CDR3nt: TGTGCCAGCAGAATATCTGGACAGGGGGACTATGAGCAGTTCTTC; CDR3aa: CASRISGQGDYEQFF; j_gene: TRBJ2-1; v_gene: TRBV27; abundance: -; d_gene: TRBD1
CDR3nt: TGTGCCAGCAGCCCAGGGGAATTTCGGAATTCACCCCTCCACTTT; CDR3aa: CASSPGEFRNSPLHF; j_gene: TRBJ1-6; v_gene: TRBV7-3; abundance: -; d_gene: -
CDR3nt: TGTGCCAGCAGCCAACTCGGTTCAAGGACCGGGGAGCTGTTTTTT; CDR3aa: CASSQLGSRTGELFF; j_gene: TRBJ2-2; v_gene: TRBV3-1/TRBV3-2; abundance: -; d_gene: -
CDR3nt: TGTGCCAGCAGCCAAGATAGAGGGAGCTACAATGAGCAGTTCTTC; CDR3aa: CASSQDRGSYNEQFF; j_gene: TRBJ2-1; v_gene: TRBV4-2; abundance: -; d_gene: -
CDR3nt: TGTGCCAGCAGTGAGGCAGAAGAGACCCAGTACTTC; CDR3aa: CASSEAEETQYF; j_gene: TRBJ2-5; v_gene: TRBV2; abundance: -; d_gene: -
CDR3nt: TGTGCCAGCAGCGTAGCTTACAGAAGCTCTGGAAACACCATATATTTT; CDR3aa: CASSVAYRSSGNTIYF; j_gene: TRBJ1-3; v_gene: TRBV9; abundance: -; d_gene: -
CDR3nt: TGTGCCAGCAGCTTGTTGGGGGGAAGCTCTGGGGCCAACGTCCTGACTTTC; CDR3aa: CASSLLGGSSGANVLTF; j_gene: TRBJ2-6; v_gene: TRBV5-8; abundance: once; d_gene: -
CDR3nt: TGTGCCAGCTCCCAGTACACAGGTTCCCCCAACTATGGCTACACCTTC; CDR3aa: CASSQYTGSPNYGYTF; j_gene: TRBJ1-2; v_gene: TRBV18; abundance: -; d_gene: -
CDR3nt: TGTGCCAGCAGCGTTCGTAGCTCCTATAATTCACCCCTCCACTTT; CDR3aa: CASSVRSSYNSPLHF; j_gene: TRBJ1-6; v_gene: TRBV9; abundance: once; d_gene: -
CDR3nt: TGTGCCAGCAGCTTAGTCGGGGATCTCAGGGGGGGCTACACCTTC; CDR3aa: CASSLVGDLRGGYTF; j_gene: TRBJ1-2; v_gene: TRBV7-8; abundance: few; d_gene: TRBD1
CDR3nt: TGTGCCAGCAGCTTAAAGACAATCCCTGAAGCTTTCTTT; CDR3aa: CASSLKTIPEAFF; j_gene: TRBJ1-1; v_gene: TRBV7-9; abundance: -; d_gene: -
CDR3nt: TGTGCCAGCAGGCCGGGACCAGGATACGGCTACACCTTC; CDR3aa: CASRPGPGYGYTF; j_gene: TRBJ1-2; v_gene: TRBV11-1; abundance: -; d_gene: -
CDR3nt: TGTGCCAGCTCAGGGAGCCAGGAGACTGAAGCTTTCTTT; CDR3aa: CASSGSQETEAFF; j_gene: TRBJ1-1; v_gene: TRBV18; abundance: -; d_gene: -
CDR3nt: TGTGCCAGTACCAGGACAGGGCGGCTGAACACTGAAGCTTTCTTT; CDR3aa: CASTRTGRLNTEAFF; j_gene: TRBJ1-1; v_gene: TRBV19; abundance: -; d_gene: TRBD1
CDR3nt: TGCGCCAGCAGCCAAGGGTACGGGAGTAGCAATCAGCCCCAGCATTTT; CDR3aa: CASSQGYGSSNQPQHF; j_gene: TRBJ1-5; v_gene: TRBV4-1; abundance: -; d_gene: -
CDR3nt: TGTGCCAGCAGCTTAGCATCATCACAGGGGAGATTCGAGCAGTACTTC; CDR3aa: CASSLASSQGRFEQYF; j_gene: TRBJ2-7; v_gene: TRBV7-9; abundance: -; d_gene: TRBD1
CDR3nt: TGTGCCAGCAGTTACTCGAGAGGGCAGGGCGAGCAGTACTTC; CDR3aa: CASSYSRGQGEQYF; j_gene: TRBJ2-7; v_gene: TRBV6-5; abundance: -; d_gene: -
CDR3nt: TGCGCCAGCAGCCAAGGTACTAGCGGGAGAACCTACGAGCAGTACTTC; CDR3aa: CASSQGTSGRTYEQYF; j_gene: TRBJ2-7; v_gene: TRBV4-1; abundance: -; d_gene: TRBD2
CDR3nt: TGTGCTAGCAGCCCCGGCGGGGCTAGCACAGATACGCAGTATTTT; CDR3aa: CASSPGGASTDTQYF; j_gene: TRBJ2-3; v_gene: TRBV7-7; abundance: -; d_gene: -
CDR3nt: TGTGCCAGCAGCTCCGTGGGGAGGAAGTATGGCTACACCTTC; CDR3aa: CASSSVGRKYGYTF; j_gene: TRBJ1-2; v_gene: TRBV5-8; abundance: -; d_gene: -
CDR3nt: TGTGCCAGCAGTACTAACTATGGCTACACCTTC; CDR3aa: CASSTNYGYTF; j_gene: TRBJ1-2; v_gene: TRBV6-5; abundance: -; d_gene: -
CDR3nt: TGCGCCAGCAGCTTGGGACAGGCCCTCTCCTACGAGCAGTACTTC; CDR3aa: CASSLGQALSYEQYF; j_gene: TRBJ2-7; v_gene: TRBV5-1; abundance: -; d_gene: -
CDR3nt: TGCGCCAGCAGCCAAGAAACTAGGGACAGCTACGAGCAGTACTTC; CDR3aa: CASSQETRDSYEQYF; j_gene: TRBJ2-7; v_gene: TRBV4-1; abundance: once; d_gene: TRBD1